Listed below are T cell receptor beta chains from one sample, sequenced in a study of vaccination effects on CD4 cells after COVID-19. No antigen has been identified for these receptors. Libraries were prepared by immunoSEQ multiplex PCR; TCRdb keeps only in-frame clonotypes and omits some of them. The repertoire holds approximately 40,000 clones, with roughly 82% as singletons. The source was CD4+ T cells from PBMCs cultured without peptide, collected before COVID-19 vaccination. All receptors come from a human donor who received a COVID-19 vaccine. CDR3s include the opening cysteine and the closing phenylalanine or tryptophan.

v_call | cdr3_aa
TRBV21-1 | CASSNRTGDILTGELFF
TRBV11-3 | CASSFGSAGEVTDTQYF
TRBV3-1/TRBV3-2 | CASSLSGAGNTIYF
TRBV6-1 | CASRAGGNTIYF
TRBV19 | CASTELGASGGNTDTQYF
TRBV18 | CASSVTDTSSGNTIYF
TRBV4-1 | CASSQAYYRGQGEKLFF
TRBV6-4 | CATLCGRFETQYF
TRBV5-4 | CASRGLAGAGTDTQYF
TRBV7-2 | CASSSSPDTDTQYF
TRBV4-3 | CASSQEWGTGVGYTF
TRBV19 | CASKPRVETPEAFF
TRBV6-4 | CASSALGANVLTF
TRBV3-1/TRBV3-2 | CASSFRDGSSPLHF
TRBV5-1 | CASSLGQIQPYGYTF
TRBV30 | CAWSVYYGYTF
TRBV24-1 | CATGGHGRTDTQYF
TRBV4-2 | CASSQEFGGATYNSPLHF
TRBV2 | CASSGQGGTEAFF
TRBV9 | CASSPTGNQETQYF
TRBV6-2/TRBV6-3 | CASSYLAGARETQYF
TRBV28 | CASSSGGTGGETQYF
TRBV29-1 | CSVVWGWDTEAFF
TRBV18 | CASSPRSGDTGELFF
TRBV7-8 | CASSFSGGGGETQYF
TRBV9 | CASTPGSGYNEQFF
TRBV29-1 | CSVDSAGVYGYTF
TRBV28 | CASSPGGQPYSGNTIYF
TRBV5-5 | CASSFQGSSNQPQHF
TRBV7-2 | CASSRKGQGRAEAFF
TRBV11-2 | CASTFRGSMNTEAFF
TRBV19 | CASSINPNTGELFF
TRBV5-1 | CASSLEGVSNQPQHF